Here is one T cell receptor beta chain with its context. Its antigen is still unknown. This sample is part of a study of post-analysis software for immune sequencing data. Study-level results: People with multiple sclerosis had a significantly lower normalized Chao1 diversity than controls did. Batch-mates among the samples co-clustered strongly by F measure.

cDNA libraries for TCR beta contained unique molecular identifiers. Via MiXCR, TCRdb re-called the PCR reads, giving one row per CDR3 protein. The sample yields roughly 870,000 distinct CDR3 sequences, approximately 53% seen once. The sequence was obtained from a girl aged 10-17 years with multiple sclerosis. The material sequenced was blood.

CDR3 protein: CSARDPEVTDTQYF. The CDR3 DNA reads TGCAGTGCTAGAGATCCGGAGGTCACAGATACGCAGTATTTT. J is TRBJ2-3 and V is TRBV20-1; the D gene is possibly TRBD2 (5 bases). Trimming took 0 bases from V and 2 from J, leaving 9 bases between them. Per the germline V gene, CDR1 is DFQATT and CDR2 is SNEGSKA (reference sequence). This CDR3 is 14 amino acids long.